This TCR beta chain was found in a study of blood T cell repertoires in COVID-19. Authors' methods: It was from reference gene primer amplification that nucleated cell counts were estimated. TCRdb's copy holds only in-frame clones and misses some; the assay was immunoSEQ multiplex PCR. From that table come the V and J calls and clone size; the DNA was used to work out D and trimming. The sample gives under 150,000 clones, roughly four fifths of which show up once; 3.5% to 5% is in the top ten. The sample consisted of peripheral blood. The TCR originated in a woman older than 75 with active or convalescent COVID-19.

The CDR3 coding sequence is TGTGCCAGCAGGAAAACGGCAGGGGCAAGAGGGTATGGCTACACCTTC. Protein product: CASRKTAGARGYGYTF. The chain joins TRBV28 to TRBJ1-2; D is perhaps TRBD1 (6 bases). The CDR3 sequence is 16 residues long. Trimming took off 6 bases at V and 5 bases at J, with 22 bases between the two ends. Germline V lookup: CDR1 MDHEN, CDR2 SYDVKM.